Listed here is a single T cell receptor (beta chain). Its antigen is unknown. The sample belongs to a study of blood T cells in healthy people across ages. Alongside a J-beta primer mix, a sample-barcoded 5' primer served in a second PCR lasting about 7 to 11 cycles. Via MiXCR, TCRdb re-called the 5' RACE reads, giving one row per CDR3 protein. This table holds 850,000 to 1,100,000 distinct CDR3 sequences, under 40% found once. The germline V gene has CDR1 MNHEY and CDR2 SVGAGI. Trimming cost V 5 bases and J 2 bases, with 16 bases left between them. The CDR3 runs 16 residues. Study-wide results and caveats: Naive CD4+ cells and diversity were both higher in long-lived donors than in aged donors. TCR beta diversity per million T cells fell roughly linearly with age. One million T cells yielded diversity estimates that were considered underestimates.

This sequence joins TRBV6-5 and TRBJ2-1; the D gene is possibly TRBD1 (6 bases). The origin of this receptor is a man younger than 35 in good health. The sample consisted of blood. CDR3 sequence: CASSLLGAETYNEQFF. As DNA, the CDR3 is TGTGCCAGCAGTCTTCTGGGGGCAGAGACCTACAATGAGCAGTTCTTC.